This T cell receptor beta chain emerged from a study of cytomegalovirus exposure and HLA in healthy donors. Details on this clone: What it binds is unknown.

Trimming took 5 bases from V and 4 from J, leaving 17 bases between them. The CDR3 length is 15 residues. Germline V gene sequence: CDR1 SGHVS, CDR2 FQNEAQ. The study, taken as a whole, reports: It was assumed in the presence/absence analyses that sequencing depth was roughly uniform across donors.

13 Jbeta primers and 60 Vbeta primers were used for the PCR. Sequencing used immunoSEQ multiplex PCR; TCRdb keeps in-frame clones, though not all of them. The sample lists roughly 180,000 clones, 75% to 85% occurring once. Though probably carrying unrecorded immune exposures, donors were nominally healthy at sampling. Input material: PBMCs. This clonotype was sampled from a woman aged 18-29 years in good health and CMV-seropositive. The V call is TRBV7-8, the J call TRBJ1-1, with D perhaps TRBD1 (6 bases). The CDR3 DNA reads TGTGCCAGCAGCCCCCCTCAAGGACAGACCACTGAAGCTTTCTTT. Its translation: CASSPPQGQTTEAFF. The full variable domain, completed using reference TRBV7-8 and TRBJ1-1, is GAGVSQSPRYKVAKRGQDVALRCDPISGHVSLFWYQQALGQGPEFLTYFQNEAQLDKSGLPSDRFFAERPEGSVSTLKIQRTQQEDSAVYLCASSPPQGQTTEAFFGQGTRLTVV.